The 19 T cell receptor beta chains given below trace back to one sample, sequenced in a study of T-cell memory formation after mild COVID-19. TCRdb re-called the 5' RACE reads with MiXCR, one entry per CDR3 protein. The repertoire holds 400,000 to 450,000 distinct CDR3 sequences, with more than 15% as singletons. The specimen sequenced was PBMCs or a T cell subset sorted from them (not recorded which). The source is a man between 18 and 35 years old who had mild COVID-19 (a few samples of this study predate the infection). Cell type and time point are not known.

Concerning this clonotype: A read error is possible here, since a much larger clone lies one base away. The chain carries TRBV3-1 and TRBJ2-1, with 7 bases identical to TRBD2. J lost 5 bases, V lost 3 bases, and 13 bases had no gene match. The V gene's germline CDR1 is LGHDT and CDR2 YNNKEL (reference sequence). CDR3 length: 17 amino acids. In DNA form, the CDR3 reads TGTGCCAGCAGCCACGGACGAGCGGGGAGCGCGGACAATGAGCAGTTCTTC. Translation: CASSHGRAGSADNEQFF.

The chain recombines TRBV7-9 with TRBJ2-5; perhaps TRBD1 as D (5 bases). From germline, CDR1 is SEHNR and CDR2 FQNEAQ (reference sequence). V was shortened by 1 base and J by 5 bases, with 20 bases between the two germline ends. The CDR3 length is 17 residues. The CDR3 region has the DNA TGTGCCAGCAGCTTAGTAGGCAGGGCCTCCCCCAGTGAGACCCAGTACTTC. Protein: CASSLVGRASPSETQYF.

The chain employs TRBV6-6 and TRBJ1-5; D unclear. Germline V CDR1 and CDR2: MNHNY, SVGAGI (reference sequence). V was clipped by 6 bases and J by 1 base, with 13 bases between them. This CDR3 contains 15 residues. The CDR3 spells CASRPSTESNQPQHF. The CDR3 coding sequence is TGTGCCAGCAGACCATCCACAGAAAGCAATCAGCCCCAGCATTTT.

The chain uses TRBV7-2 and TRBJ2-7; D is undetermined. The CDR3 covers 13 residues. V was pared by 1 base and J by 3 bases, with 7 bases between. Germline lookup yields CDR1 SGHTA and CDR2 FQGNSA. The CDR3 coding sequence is TGTGCCAGCAGCTTAGTGACCAACTACGAGCAGTACTTC. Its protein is CASSLVTNYEQYF.

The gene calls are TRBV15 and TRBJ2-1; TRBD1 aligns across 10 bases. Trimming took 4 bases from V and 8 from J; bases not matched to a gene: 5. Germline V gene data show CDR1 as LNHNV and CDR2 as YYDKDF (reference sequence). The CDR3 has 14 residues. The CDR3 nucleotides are TGTGCCACCAGCATCGGACAGGGGGTTGATGAGCAGTTCTTC. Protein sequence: CATSIGQGVDEQFF.

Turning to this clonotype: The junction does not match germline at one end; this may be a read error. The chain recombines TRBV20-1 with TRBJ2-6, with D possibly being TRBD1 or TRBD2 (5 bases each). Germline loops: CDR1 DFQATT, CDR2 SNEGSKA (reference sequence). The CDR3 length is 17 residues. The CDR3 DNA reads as TGCAGTGCTAGAGATCTACAAGGACTCTCTGGGGCCAACGCCCTGACTTTC. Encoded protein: CSARDLQGLSGANALTF.

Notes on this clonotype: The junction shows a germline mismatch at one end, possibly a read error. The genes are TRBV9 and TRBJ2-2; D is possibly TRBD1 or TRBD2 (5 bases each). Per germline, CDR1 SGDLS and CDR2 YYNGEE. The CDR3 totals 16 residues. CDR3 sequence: CASSVVGTGGAGVLFF. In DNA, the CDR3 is TGTGCCAGCAGCGTAGTTGGTACAGGTGGGGCCGGGGTGCTGTTTTTT. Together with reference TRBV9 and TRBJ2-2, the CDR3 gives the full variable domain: DSGVTQTPKHLITATGQRVTLRCSPRSGDLSVYWYQQSLDQGLQFLIQYYNGEERAKGNILERFSAQQFPDLHSELNLSSLELGDSALYFCASSVVGTGGAGVLFFGEGSRLTVL.

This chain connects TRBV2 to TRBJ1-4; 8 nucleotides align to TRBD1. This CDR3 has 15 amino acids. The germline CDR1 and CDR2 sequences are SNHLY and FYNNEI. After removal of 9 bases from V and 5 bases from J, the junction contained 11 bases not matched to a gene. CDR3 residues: CASNEPGQVNEKLFF. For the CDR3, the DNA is TGTGCCAGTAATGAGCCGGGACAGGTGAATGAAAAACTGTTTTTT.

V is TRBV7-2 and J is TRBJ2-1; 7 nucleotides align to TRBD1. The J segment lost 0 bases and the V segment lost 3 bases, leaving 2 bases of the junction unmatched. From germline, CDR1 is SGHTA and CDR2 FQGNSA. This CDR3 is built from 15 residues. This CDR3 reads CASSLRQGSYNEQFF. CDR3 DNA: TGTGCCAGCAGCTTGAGACAGGGCTCCTACAATGAGCAGTTCTTC.

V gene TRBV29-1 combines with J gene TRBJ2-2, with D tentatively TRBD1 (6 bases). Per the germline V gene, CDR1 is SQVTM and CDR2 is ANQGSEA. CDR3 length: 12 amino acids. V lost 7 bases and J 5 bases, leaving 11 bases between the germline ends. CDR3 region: CSAHRDTGELFF. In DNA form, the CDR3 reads TGCAGCGCCCACAGGGATACCGGGGAGCTGTTTTTT.

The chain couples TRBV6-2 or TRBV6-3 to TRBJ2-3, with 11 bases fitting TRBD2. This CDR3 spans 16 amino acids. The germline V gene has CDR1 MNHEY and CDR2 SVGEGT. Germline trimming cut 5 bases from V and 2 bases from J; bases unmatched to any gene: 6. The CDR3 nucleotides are TGTGCCAGCAGTACCAAGACTAGCGGGGACACAGATACGCAGTATTTT. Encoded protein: CASSTKTSGDTDTQYF.

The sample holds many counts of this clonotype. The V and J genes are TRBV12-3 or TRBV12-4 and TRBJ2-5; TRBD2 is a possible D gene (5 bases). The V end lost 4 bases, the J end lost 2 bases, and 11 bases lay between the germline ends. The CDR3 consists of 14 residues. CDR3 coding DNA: TGTGCCAGCAGTTGGAGGTCGGGTCAAGAGACCCAGTACTTC. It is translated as CASSWRSGQETQYF.

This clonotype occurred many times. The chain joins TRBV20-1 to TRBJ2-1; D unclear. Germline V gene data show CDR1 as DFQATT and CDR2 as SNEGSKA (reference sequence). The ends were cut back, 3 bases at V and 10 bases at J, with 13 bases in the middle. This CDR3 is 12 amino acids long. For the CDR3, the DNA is TGCAGTGCTAGCCACCCCGGACCGGAGCAGTTCTTC. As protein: CSASHPGPEQFF.

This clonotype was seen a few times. The CDR3 region is CASSPFGQGKETQYF. In DNA form, the CDR3 reads TGCGCCAGCAGCCCCTTTGGGCAAGGGAAAGAGACCCAGTACTTC. This chain uses TRBV5-1 with TRBJ2-5; no clear D gene. V gave up 4 bases and J gave up 3 bases, with 16 bases separating them. CDR1 is SGHRS, CDR2 YFSETQ, per germline. The CDR3 consists of 15 residues.

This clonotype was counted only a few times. CDR3 residues: CASSLASAVSVQYF. CDR3 coding DNA: TGTGCCAGCAGCTTAGCCAGCGCGGTTAGCGTGCAGTATTTT. The J gene is TRBJ2-3, the V gene TRBV7-2; tentatively, D is TRBD2 (5 bases). V was clipped by 0 bases and J by 11 bases, with 15 bases between them. The CDR3 length is 14 residues. Germline V CDR1 and CDR2: SGHTA, FQGNSA.

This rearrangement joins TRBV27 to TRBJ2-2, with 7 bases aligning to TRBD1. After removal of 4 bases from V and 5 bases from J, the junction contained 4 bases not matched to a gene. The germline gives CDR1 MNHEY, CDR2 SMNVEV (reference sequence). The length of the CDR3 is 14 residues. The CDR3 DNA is TGTGCCAGCAGTTACAGGGGATCAACCGGGGAGCTGTTTTTT. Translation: CASSYRGSTGELFF.

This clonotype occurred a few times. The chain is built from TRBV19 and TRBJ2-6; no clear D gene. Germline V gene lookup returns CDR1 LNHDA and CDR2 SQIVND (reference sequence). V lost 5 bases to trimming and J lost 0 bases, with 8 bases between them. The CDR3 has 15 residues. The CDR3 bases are TGTGCCAGTAGTCCCCAGTTCTCTGGGGCCAACGTCCTGACTTTC. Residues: CASSPQFSGANVLTF.

The CDR3 is CASSRQGASNQPQHF. In nucleotides, the CDR3 is TGTGCCAGCAGCCGACAGGGCGCTAGCAATCAGCCCCAGCATTTT. This chain joins TRBV12-3 or TRBV12-4 and TRBJ1-5; TRBD1 agrees at 7 bases. CDR3 size: 15 residues. Losses at the gene ends were 6 bases for V and 0 bases for J; bases not matched to a gene: 5.

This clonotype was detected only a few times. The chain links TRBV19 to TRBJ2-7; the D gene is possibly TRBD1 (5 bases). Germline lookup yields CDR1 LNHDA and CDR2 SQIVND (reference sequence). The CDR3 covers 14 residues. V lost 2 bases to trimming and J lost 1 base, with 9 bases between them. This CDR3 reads CASSITRDSYEQYV. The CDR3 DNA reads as TGTGCCAGTAGTATAACCAGGGATTCCTACGAGCAGTACGTC.